These T cell receptor beta chains were read from a single sample in a study of cytomegalovirus exposure and HLA in healthy donors. Sequenced by immunoSEQ multiplex PCR; TCRdb stores in-frame clones only, minus some. The data show some 140,000 clones, around 83% seen once. Sequenced: PBMCs. All receptors derive from a woman in her 30s in good health and CMV-seropositive. CDR3s include the opening cysteine and the closing phenylalanine or tryptophan. D genes are given only for firm matches. Expanded clones are given a class, and other clones once, few, many or no size at all.

j_call v_call d_call clone_size cdr3_nt cdr3_aa
TRBJ2-3 TRBV28 TRBD2 - TGTGCCAGCAGGGATGGACTAGCGGAAACGCAGTATTTT CASRDGLAETQYF
TRBJ1-6 TRBV30 - - TGTGCCTGGAGTCCGCAGGGTGTTTCACCCCTCCACTTT CAWSPQGVSPLHF
TRBJ1-1 TRBV21-1 - few TGTGCCAGCAGCAAAGGGGAGGCAGGGAGCACTGAAGCTTTCTTT CASSKGEAGSTEAFF
TRBJ2-1 TRBV15 TRBD2 once TGTGCCTCACGACTAGCGGGAGGGCGGTACAATGAGCAGTTCTTC CASRLAGGRYNEQFF
TRBJ1-1 TRBV5-4 - - TGTGCCAGCAGCCCGGACAGATTGTTGAACACTGAAGCTTTCTTT CASSPDRLLNTEAFF
TRBJ2-7 TRBV18 - - TGTGCCAGCTCGCGGCTTCTCCCAGCCGGTTCCTACGAGCAGTACTTC CASSRLLPAGSYEQYF
TRBJ2-1 TRBV5-4 - - TGTGCCAGCAGCTTGGAAGGGGCCGGGCAGTTCTTC CASSLEGAGQFF
TRBJ1-2 TRBV29-1 - - TGCAGCGTTGAACGAGGGGGGGGTCCGGGCTACACCTTC CSVERGGGPGYTF
TRBJ2-7 TRBV28 TRBD2 once TGTGCCAGCAGTTTGGGAGCGGGGGGAACCTTCTCCTACGAGCAGTACTTC CASSLGAGGTFSYEQYF
TRBJ1-1 TRBV5-1 - once TGCGCCAGCAGCAGCGGAGCGGGGGCGAACACTGAAGCTTTCTTT CASSSGAGANTEAFF
TRBJ1-5 TRBV18 - - TGTGCCAGCTCACCACCCGGGGATCAGCCCCAGCATTTT CASSPPGDQPQHF
TRBJ2-1 TRBV7-3 - - TGTGCCAGCAGCTTAGTCCTAGCCCCCAATGAGCAGTTCTTC CASSLVLAPNEQFF
TRBJ1-1 TRBV10-1 - - TGCGCCAGCAGTCTCTTTACGGGCACTGAAGCTTTCTTT CASSLFTGTEAFF
TRBJ2-7 TRBV2 TRBD1 - TGTGCCAGCAGTATAGCCGGGACAGCCTACGAGCAGTACTTC CASSIAGTAYEQYF
TRBJ2-7 TRBV29-1 TRBD1 - TGCAGCGTTGGGTGGGGGACAGGAGCCTACGAGCAGTACTTC CSVGWGTGAYEQYF
TRBJ2-4 TRBV16 - - TGTGCCAGCAGCCAGAGTCTAGGGGTCAAAAACATTCAGTACTTC CASSQSLGVKNIQYF
TRBJ2-1 TRBV10-3 TRBD2 - TGTGCCATCAGGAGGGGACTAGCGGGGGGAGATGAGCAGTTCTTC CAIRRGLAGGDEQFF
TRBJ2-7 TRBV5-4 - - TGTGCCAGCAGCTTGTGGGGCTCCTACGAGCAGTACTTC CASSLWGSYEQYF
TRBJ1-5 TRBV21-1 - - TGTGCCAGCAACGGACGGGGAATTTATCAGCCCCAGCATTTT CASNGRGIYQPQHF
TRBJ2-7 TRBV2 TRBD2 - TGTGCCAGCAGGGCACGGACTAGCGGGGGGGGCGAGCAGTACTTC CASRARTSGGGEQYF
TRBJ2-7 TRBV6-6 TRBD2 - TGTGCCAGCAGGATCCTAGCGGGAGACCCCTACGAGCAGTACTTC CASRILAGDPYEQYF
TRBJ2-5 TRBV5-4 TRBD1 - TGTGCCAGCAGCTCGGGCGTCAGGGGGAGAGAGACCCAGTACTTC CASSSGVRGRETQYF
TRBJ1-1 TRBV5-4 - - TGTGCCAGCAGGGCCGAGGGGGAGGGATCTGAAGCTTTCTTT CASRAEGEGSEAFF
TRBJ1-4 TRBV6-5 - once TGTGCCAGCAGTTACATTAGTTTGAATGAAAAACTGTTTTTT CASSYISLNEKLFF
TRBJ1-5 TRBV28 - - TGTGCCAGCACTGCAGGGAATCAGCCCCAGCATTTT CASTAGNQPQHF
TRBJ2-7 TRBV28 TRBD1 once TGTGCCAGCAGCTCTCTACCCGGGACAGGGGGCAGATACGAGCAGTACTTC CASSSLPGTGGRYEQYF
TRBJ2-1 TRBV5-1 - - TGCGCCAGCAGCTTACGGGGAGCGGAGGCCTCCTACAATGAGCAGTTCTTC CASSLRGAEASYNEQFF
TRBJ2-7 TRBV27 TRBD1 - TGTGCCAGCGGTGACCCGGGACAGGGGTCCTACGAGCAGTACTTC CASGDPGQGSYEQYF
TRBJ2-5 TRBV5-8 - - TGTGCCAGCAGCTGGACTTCGCCCACCCAGTACTTC CASSWTSPTQYF
TRBJ2-7 TRBV11-2 TRBD1 - TGTGCCAGCAGCTTAGGTCGGGGACAGGGAATGGGCGAGCAGTACTTC CASSLGRGQGMGEQYF
TRBJ2-1 TRBV7-9 - - TGTGCCAGCAGCCTGAGCTCCTACAATGAGCAGTTCTTC CASSLSSYNEQFF
TRBJ1-2 TRBV29-1 - once TGCAGCGTTGGGGCTTCTCAAATTGGCTACACCTTC CSVGASQIGYTF
TRBJ2-6 TRBV5-4 - once TGTGCCAGCATCGATTCTGGGGCAGGCAGGGAGGCCAACGTCCTGACTTTC CASIDSGAGREANVLTF
TRBJ1-1 TRBV28 - once TGTGCCAGCAGTCGAGCCCCGGGGAACACTGAAGCTTTCTTT CASSRAPGNTEAFF
TRBJ1-1 TRBV19 - - TGTGCCAGTAGTATCAGGCATCTGGTGAACACTGAAGCTTTCTTT CASSIRHLVNTEAFF
TRBJ1-2 TRBV27 TRBD1 - TGTGCCAGCAGTCCTCCCGGGACAGTTTATGGCTACACCTTC CASSPPGTVYGYTF
TRBJ2-7 TRBV5-4 - once TGTGCCAGCAGCTTGAATGTGCGCGAGCAGTACTTC CASSLNVREQYF
TRBJ2-3 TRBV7-6 TRBD2 - TGTGCCAGCAGCTCCACCCTAGCGGTCACAGATACGCAGTATTTT CASSSTLAVTDTQYF
TRBJ2-6 TRBV7-3 TRBD1 once TGTGCCAGCAGCTTACGAGGGACAGGTAGCTCTGGGGCCAACGTCCTGACTTTC CASSLRGTGSSGANVLTF
TRBJ2-7 TRBV5-8 TRBD2 - TGTGCCAGCAGCCTGGGACTAGCGGGAGTCGAGCAGTACTTC CASSLGLAGVEQYF
TRBJ2-3 TRBV28 - - TGTGCCAGCAGTCCGGGACTCCCAGATACGCAGTATTTT CASSPGLPDTQYF
TRBJ2-1 TRBV28 TRBD2 - TGTGCCAGCAGTTTCATTTTAGCGGGGGGCGGATTCTTC CASSFILAGGGFF
TRBJ2-1 TRBV7-9 TRBD1 - TGTGCCAGCAGCTCCGTCAGGGGGCCCTCTTTCGAGCAGTTCTTC CASSSVRGPSFEQFF
TRBJ2-5 TRBV4-1 TRBD1 - TGCGCCAGCAGCCAGGGGACAGTTCAAGAGACCCAGTACTTC CASSQGTVQETQYF
TRBJ2-7 TRBV10-3 - - TGTGCCATCAGTGGGATATCAACTCCGGGCGAGCAGTACTTC CAISGISTPGEQYF
TRBJ2-7 TRBV28 - - TGTGCCAGCAGGTCCGGGGGAGGTTCCGAGCAGTACTTC CASRSGGGSEQYF
TRBJ2-7 TRBV28 TRBD2 many TGTGCCAGCCGAAAGACTAGCGGGAGTCTGTACGAGCAGTACTTC CASRKTSGSLYEQYF
TRBJ1-1 TRBV29-1 TRBD1 - TGCAGCACTAAGACAGGGGGGGACGTTGAAGCTTTCTTT CSTKTGGDVEAFF
TRBJ2-1 TRBV30 - - TGTGCCTGGAGCGGGGGGGGGTCAGGGGGTTACAATGAGCAGTTCTTC CAWSGGGSGGYNEQFF
TRBJ2-2 TRBV29-1 TRBD1 - TGCAGCGTTGAAGATAGCAGGGGGCGGGCCGGGGAGCTGTTTTTT CSVEDSRGRAGELFF
TRBJ2-3 TRBV2 TRBD1 - TGTGCCGGGACGGACAGGGATGCCGATACGCAGTATTTC CAGTDRDADTQYF
TRBJ1-1 TRBV5-1 TRBD1 - TGCGCCAGCAGACCGGGACAGCTTTTCATGAACACTGAAGCTTTCTTT CASRPGQLFMNTEAFF
TRBJ1-1 TRBV2 - - TGTGCCAGCAGATTGCAGGGGAACACTGAAGCTTTCTTT CASRLQGNTEAFF
TRBJ2-5 TRBV5-1 TRBD1 - TGCGCCAGCAGCATCGGCGGACAGGGAGAAGAGACCCAGTACTTC CASSIGGQGEETQYF
TRBJ1-6 TRBV5-1 TRBD1 - TGCGCCAGCAGCGGCGGGACAGGGGATTTAGCCCTCCACTTT CASSGGTGDLALHF
TRBJ2-3 TRBV6-5 - - TGTGCCAGCAGTACGACCGGGTCCACAGATACGCAGTATTTT CASSTTGSTDTQYF